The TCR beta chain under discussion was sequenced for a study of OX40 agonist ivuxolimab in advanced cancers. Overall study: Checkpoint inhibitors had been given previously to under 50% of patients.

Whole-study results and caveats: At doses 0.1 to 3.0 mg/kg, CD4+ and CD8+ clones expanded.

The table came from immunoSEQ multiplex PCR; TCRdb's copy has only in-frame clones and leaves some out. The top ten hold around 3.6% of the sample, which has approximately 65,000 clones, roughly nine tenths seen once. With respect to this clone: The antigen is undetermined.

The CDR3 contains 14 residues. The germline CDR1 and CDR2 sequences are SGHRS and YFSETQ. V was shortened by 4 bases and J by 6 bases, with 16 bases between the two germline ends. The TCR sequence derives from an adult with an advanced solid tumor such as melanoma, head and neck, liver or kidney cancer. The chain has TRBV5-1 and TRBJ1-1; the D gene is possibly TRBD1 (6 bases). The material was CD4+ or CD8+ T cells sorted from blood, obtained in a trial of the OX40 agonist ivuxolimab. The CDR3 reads CASSIGQNLAEAFF. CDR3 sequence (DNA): TGCGCCAGCAGCATTGGACAGAATCTCGCTGAAGCTTTCTTT.